This entry describes one T cell receptor (beta chain). Its antigen is unidentified. These data belong to a study of T cell responses to AZD1222 COVID-19 vaccine. TCRdb's table, derived via immunoSEQ multiplex PCR, lists solely in-frame clones and lacks some. The sample holds 44,000 or so clones, about four fifths seen once. The CDR3 covers 15 residues. Germline V CDR1 and CDR2: SNHLY, FYNNEI. V was pared by 7 bases and J by 0 bases, with 9 bases of the junction left unmatched. Study results and caveats: Most donors were white British and more were female, and clonal diversity was possibly underestimated. In all cases, repertoires were sampled only after the peak T cell response.

The V gene is TRBV2, the J gene TRBJ2-7, with 7 bases lining up with TRBD1. The sample here was peripheral blood, taken 28 days after the second dose of the MenACWY control vaccine. The TCR sequence derives from an adult who received the MenACWY meningococcal vaccine as a control. For the CDR3, the DNA is TGTGCCAGCACCACCCCTGGGACAGTCTCCTACGAGCAGTACTTC. The encoded protein is CASTTPGTVSYEQYF.